Listed below are T cell receptor beta chains from one sample, sequenced in a study of blood T cell repertoires in COVID-19. This table comes from immunoSEQ multiplex PCR, and its TCRdb copy is limited to in-frame clones, with some not included. The sample lists 250,000 to 350,000 clones, approximately 85% occurring once. Sample: PBMCs or T cells enriched from blood (not recorded which). All receptors come from a young woman who had recovered from COVID-19. The CDR3 runs from the conserved cysteine through the conserved F or W. The D gene is left open where the match is weak. Only some rows state a clone size, as once, few, many or a class for expanded clones.

>TRBJ1-1|TRBV3-1/TRBV3-2|NA|NA
CASSQDLGLTEAFF
TGTGCCAGCAGCCAAGATCTCGGGTTGACTGAAGCTTTCTTT
>TRBJ2-1|TRBV11-3|NA|once
CASSPGGPYNEQFF
TGTGCCAGCAGCCCCGGTGGGCCTTACAATGAGCAGTTCTTC
>TRBJ2-7|TRBV7-2|NA|NA
CASSFDRDSYEQYF
TGTGCCAGCAGCTTTGACAGAGACTCCTACGAGCAGTACTTC
>TRBJ1-1|TRBV9|TRBD1|once
CASSRAQGGDTEAFF
TGTGCCAGCAGCCGCGCTCAGGGGGGAGACACTGAAGCTTTCTTT
>TRBJ1-2|TRBV13|NA|NA
CASSLVTLQGSFYTF
TGTGCCAGCAGCTTAGTTACACTACAGGGAAGTTTCTACACCTTC
>TRBJ1-1|TRBV19|NA|NA
CASFIQGRPGNTEAFF
TGTGCCAGTTTTATACAGGGCCGGCCAGGGAACACTGAAGCTTTCTTT
>TRBJ1-6|TRBV2|NA|NA
CASRAGTNSPLHF
TGTGCCAGCAGGGCCGGGACAAATTCACCCCTCCACTTT
>TRBJ2-2|TRBV7-2|TRBD2|few
CASSLLAGAHGGELFF
TGTGCCAGCAGCCTACTAGCGGGAGCCCACGGAGGGGAGCTGTTTTTT
>TRBJ2-7|TRBV6-1|TRBD1|NA
CASSESTGQPSYEQYF
TGTGCCAGCAGTGAATCTACGGGACAGCCCTCCTACGAGCAGTACTTC
>TRBJ1-5|TRBV6-5|NA|NA
CASRLTGRAQPQHF
TGTGCCAGCAGACTTACAGGGAGGGCACAGCCCCAGCATTTT
>TRBJ2-6|TRBV29-1|NA|NA
CSVKDSRVSGANVLTF
TGCAGCGTAAAGGACAGCCGAGTCTCTGGGGCCAACGTCCTGACTTTC
>TRBJ2-2|TRBV9|NA|NA
CASSVAQLATGELFF
TGTGCCAGCAGCGTAGCCCAACTTGCCACCGGGGAGCTGTTTTTT
>TRBJ1-2|TRBV2|NA|NA
CARPGLIDYGYTF
TGTGCCAGGCCAGGGCTCATCGATTACGGCTACACCTTC
>TRBJ2-7|TRBV6-5|TRBD2|NA
CASLNGGAGYEQYF
TGTGCCAGCTTAAACGGGGGGGCCGGCTACGAGCAGTACTTC
>TRBJ2-1|TRBV4-1|NA|NA
CASSQAYRRSSYNEQFF
TGCGCCAGCAGCCAAGCGTATCGGAGAAGCTCCTACAATGAGCAGTTCTTC
>TRBJ1-6|TRBV30|NA|NA
CAWSVRGRGNSPLHF
TGTGCCTGGAGTGTGAGAGGGCGGGGGAATTCACCCCTCCACTTT
>TRBJ2-7|TRBV28|TRBD1|NA
CATSRQGVYEQYF
TGTGCCACCTCTCGACAGGGGGTCTACGAGCAGTACTTC
>TRBJ2-2|TRBV5-4|TRBD2|NA
CASSSDLGLRDTGELFF
TGTGCCAGCAGCTCGGATTTGGGACTAAGGGACACCGGGGAGCTGTTTTTT
>TRBJ1-2|TRBV7-3|NA|NA
CASSLSPGDYGYTF
TGTGCCAGCAGCCTAAGCCCAGGGGACTATGGCTACACCTTC
>TRBJ1-1|TRBV28|NA|NA
CASSWRVANTEAFF
TGTGCCAGCAGCTGGAGGGTAGCGAACACTGAAGCTTTCTTT
>TRBJ2-7|TRBV15|TRBD1|NA
CATSRDKTGGRYEQYF
TGTGCCACCAGCAGAGATAAAACAGGGGGGAGGTACGAGCAGTACTTC
>TRBJ2-3|TRBV27|TRBD2|few
CASSLSASGSLDTQYF
TGTGCCAGCAGTTTATCGGCTAGCGGGAGTTTGGATACGCAGTATTTT
>TRBJ2-3|TRBV28|NA|NA
CASSHTDTQYF
TGTGCCAGCAGTCACACAGATACGCAGTATTTT
>TRBJ2-4|TRBV2|TRBD1|NA
CASSEWGGQGNIQYF
TGTGCCAGCAGTGAATGGGGGGGACAGGGAAACATTCAGTACTTC
>TRBJ1-3|TRBV28|NA|NA
CASSFMGAGNTIYF
TGTGCCAGCAGTTTTATGGGGGCCGGAAACACCATATATTTT
>TRBJ1-1|TRBV28|TRBD1|few
CAGGQGKTEAFF
TGTGCCGGGGGACAGGGGAAGACTGAAGCTTTCTTT
>TRBJ2-2|TRBV25-1|NA|NA
CASSESHPGGELFF
TGTGCCAGCAGTGAATCTCATCCGGGCGGGGAGCTGTTTTTT
>TRBJ2-5|TRBV28|NA|many
CASSGGSSQGTQYF
TGTGCCAGCAGTGGGGGGAGCAGCCAAGGGACCCAGTACTTC
>TRBJ2-1|TRBV9|TRBD2|once
CASAGIAGAYNEQFF
TGTGCCAGCGCAGGGATAGCGGGGGCTTACAATGAGCAGTTCTTC
>TRBJ2-1|TRBV6-5|NA|NA
CASSYEHSSYNEQFF
TGTGCCAGCAGTTACGAGCACAGCTCCTACAATGAGCAGTTCTTC
>TRBJ1-2|TRBV7-2|TRBD1|NA
CASSLGQGFTYGYTF
TGTGCCAGCAGCCTGGGACAGGGATTTACCTATGGCTACACCTTC
>TRBJ1-4|TRBV20-1|TRBD1|NA
CSASGGLQGWANEKLFF
TGCAGTGCTAGTGGGGGCCTACAGGGGTGGGCTAATGAAAAACTGTTTTTT
>TRBJ2-7|TRBV15|NA|NA
CATSTAGSNEQYF
TGTGCCACCAGCACCGCAGGGTCTAACGAGCAGTACTTC
>TRBJ2-3|TRBV27|NA|once
CASRDFGTDTQYF
TGTGCCAGCCGGGATTTCGGCACAGATACGCAGTATTTT
>TRBJ1-2|TRBV6-5|NA|NA
CASSSDKVDTF
TGTGCCAGCAGTTCTGACAAGGTCGACACCTTC
>TRBJ2-1|TRBV2|TRBD1|NA
CASSSIGTEHSYNEQFF
TGTGCCAGCAGTTCCATCGGGACAGAACACTCCTACAATGAGCAGTTCTTC
>TRBJ2-1|TRBV10-2|TRBD2|NA
CASSEATSGGLDEQFF
TGCGCCAGCAGTGAGGCGACTAGCGGGGGGCTCGATGAGCAGTTCTTC
>TRBJ1-2|TRBV10-3|NA|NA
CAISESEGATF
TGTGCCATCAGTGAGTCGGAAGGGGCCACCTTC
>TRBJ2-2|TRBV7-2|TRBD2|NA
CASSSTSAIPGELFF
TGTGCCAGCAGCTCGACTAGCGCCATCCCCGGGGAGCTGTTTTTT
>TRBJ1-2|TRBV11-2|NA|NA
CASSLGGNNYGYTF
TGTGCCAGCAGCTTAGGGGGCAATAACTATGGCTACACCTTC
>TRBJ2-3|TRBV29-1|TRBD1|NA
CSVVLIQGSTDTQYF
TGCAGCGTTGTATTGATACAGGGGAGCACAGATACGCAGTATTTT
>TRBJ2-1|TRBV27|NA|NA
CASRTGDLYNEQFF
TGTGCCAGCAGAACGGGGGACCTTTACAATGAGCAGTTCTTC